The 7 T cell receptor beta chains presented below share a single source sample, sequenced in a study of cytomegalovirus exposure and HLA in healthy donors. Primers included in the PCR were 60 Vbeta and 13 Jbeta primers. Produced via immunoSEQ multiplex PCR; TCRdb's table is partial and in-frame only. This table holds more than 60,000 clones, roughly 73% found once. Sequences were obtained from PBMCs. The receptor source for this set is a male donor in good health and CMV-seropositive.

This chain connects TRBV4-1 to TRBJ2-5; a possible D gene is TRBD2 (6 bases). V dropped 0 bases and J dropped 5 bases, with 13 bases sitting between them. CDR3 length: 15 amino acids. The germline CDR1 and CDR2 sequences are MGHRA and YSYEKL. The CDR3 nucleotides read TGCGCCAGCAGCCAAGATGTGGGGGGAAGGGAGACCCAGTACTTC. This codes for CASSQDVGGRETQYF.

At least ten counts were recorded for this clone. The chain couples TRBV19 to TRBJ1-5; TRBD1 aligns across 8 bases. The CDR3 has 15 residues. Per germline, CDR1 LNHDA and CDR2 SQIVND (reference sequence). Trimming at V came to 1 base and at J to 6 bases, leaving 5 bases not matched to a gene. The DNA for the CDR3 is TGTGCCAGTAGTATAGCCTCCCAGGGGGCTCAGCCCCAGCATTTT. Translated: CASSIASQGAQPQHF.

This chain joins TRBV5-1 and TRBJ2-3, with 15 bases lining up with TRBD2. The CDR3 is made up of 17 amino acids. In germline, CDR1 is SGHRS, CDR2 YFSETQ. Unmatched junction bases numbered 4, after V lost 2 bases and J lost 3 bases. As DNA, the CDR3 is TGCGCCAGCAGCTTAAGGGGGACTAGCGGGGGGACAGATACGCAGTATTTT. Its protein is CASSLRGTSGGTDTQYF.

The CDR3 nucleotides read TGTGCCAGCAGCTTGAAGGGGCAGATGAACACTGAAGCTTTCTTT. Its protein is CASSLKGQMNTEAFF. The chain recombines TRBV5-8 with TRBJ1-1, with D possibly being TRBD1 (5 bases). The CDR3 is 15 amino acids. V dropped 1 base and J dropped 0 bases, with 10 bases sitting between them. Germline CDR1 and CDR2: SGHTS and YDEGEE.

DNA for the CDR3: TGCGCCAGCAGCCCCCGAAGGGAGCAGGTCATCTACGAGCAGTACTTC. Protein product: CASSPRREQVIYEQYF. This rearrangement joins TRBV5-1 to TRBJ2-7, with D possibly being TRBD2 (5 bases). V lost 4 bases and J 3 bases, leaving 20 bases between the germline ends. The CDR3 length is 16 residues. Per the germline V gene, CDR1 is SGHRS and CDR2 is YFSETQ.

This clone was seen only once. V is TRBV27 and J is TRBJ2-1; 9 positions match TRBD2. CDR3 length: 15 residues. Germline V CDR1 and CDR2: MNHEY, SMNVEV (reference sequence). The trim removed 3 bases at V and 6 bases at J, leaving 6 bases unmatched. In DNA, the CDR3 is TGTGCCAGCAGTTTGAGGCGGGGGGGCTTCAATGAGCAGTTCTTC. Translated: CASSLRRGGFNEQFF.

The rearrangement uses TRBV4-3 and TRBJ1-1; 7 bases are shared with TRBD1. Looked up from germline, CDR1 is LGHNA and CDR2 is YSLEER. After removal of 0 bases from V and 5 bases from J, the junction contained 9 bases not matched to a gene. This CDR3 is 16 amino acids long. The CDR3 DNA sequence: TGCGCCAGCAGCCAAGAGATCCAACAGGGGTATACTGAAGCTTTCTTT. Translation gives CASSQEIQQGYTEAFF.